The entry below gives a single T cell receptor beta chain sequence along with its context. Its antigen is not known. Whole-study findings and limits: Tumor memory CD4+ T cell TCR gene usage clustered with blood and lymph node memory CD4+ cells and lymph node naive CD4+ cells.

TCRdb redid the calling of the 5' RACE reads with MiXCR, one entry per CDR3 protein. The data contain around 43,000 distinct CDR3 sequences, approximately 19% of them singletons. The CDR3 consists of 17 residues. V gave up 0 bases and J gave up 4 bases, with 18 bases separating them. In germline, CDR1 is SEHNR, CDR2 FQNEAQ (reference sequence). The TCR sequence derives from a female donor with breast cancer. Sequenced material: naive CD4+ T cells sorted from a lymph node. Subset reported: naive CD4+ T cells, CD4+CD45RA+CD25-. This chain uses TRBV7-9 with TRBJ2-5; D may be TRBD2 (5 bases). CDR3 nucleotide sequence: TGTGCCAGCAGCTTAGCACTCGCCAGCGGCATTGGAGAGACCCAGTACTTC. Translated: CASSLALASGIGETQYF.